Listed below are T cell receptor beta chains from one sample, sequenced in a study of control samples from healthy donors and cancer patients. The assay was immunoSEQ multiplex PCR, and TCRdb's table has in-frame clones only and misses some. This table holds about 150,000 clones, 80% to 95% found once. The sequencing sample was made of blood. The origin of the receptors is a man between 18 and 29 years old in good health. CDR3s include the opening cysteine and the closing phenylalanine or tryptophan. D genes are given only for firm matches. Clone size is stated in some rows and not others, as once, few, many or a class when expanded.

abundance | d_gene | len | j_gene | v_gene | CDR3aa | CDR3nt
- | - | 12 | TRBJ2-1 | TRBV7-3 | CASSPSSGGQFF | TGTGCCAGCAGCCCTTCATCCGGGGGGCAGTTCTTC
- | TRBD1 | 16 | TRBJ2-2 | TRBV27 | CASSQRPGQGTGELFF | TGTGCCAGCAGTCAACGTCCGGGACAGGGGACCGGGGAGCTGTTTTTT
- | TRBD1 | 17 | TRBJ2-7 | TRBV30 | CAWSRGQGEWRRDEQYF | TGTGCCTGGAGTCGGGGACAGGGTGAATGGCGGCGGGACGAGCAGTACTTC
- | - | 12 | TRBJ1-5 | TRBV27 | CASGYNRQPQHF | TGTGCCAGCGGATACAACAGGCAGCCCCAGCATTTT
- | - | 13 | TRBJ1-1 | TRBV10-3 | CAITQNLNTEAFF | TGTGCCATCACCCAGAACCTGAACACTGAAGCTTTCTTT
- | - | 15 | TRBJ1-4 | TRBV30 | CAWSPGPRGGEKLFF | TGTGCCTGGAGTCCCGGGCCCCGGGGGGGAGAAAAACTGTTTTTT
- | - | 12 | TRBJ1-5 | TRBV24-1 | CATGATNQPQHF | TGTGCCACCGGGGCTACCAATCAGCCCCAGCATTTT
- | - | 15 | TRBJ2-3 | TRBV2 | CASRWTSVGTDTQYF | TGTGCCAGCAGATGGACAAGTGTGGGCACAGATACGCAGTATTTT
- | - | 13 | TRBJ1-1 | TRBV4-2 | CASSPYSDAEAFF | TGTGCCAGCAGCCCTTACTCTGACGCTGAAGCTTTCTTT
- | - | 11 | TRBJ2-3 | TRBV7-2 | CASRFTDTQYF | TGTGCCAGCAGGTTCACAGATACGCAGTATTTT
once | - | 16 | TRBJ1-2 | TRBV3-1/TRBV3-2 | CASSATSRGMGYGYTF | TGTGCCAGCAGTGCTACAAGTCGGGGGATGGGTTATGGCTACACCTTC
- | - | 15 | TRBJ1-6 | TRBV7-9 | CASSSPGAGGSPLHF | TGTGCCAGCAGCTCTCCCGGGGCCGGGGGCTCACCCCTCCACTTT
- | TRBD2 | 17 | TRBJ2-5 | TRBV2 | CASDGTSGGTPQETQYF | TGTGCCAGCGACGGGACTAGCGGGGGGACTCCCCAAGAGACCCAGTACTTC
- | TRBD1 | 13 | TRBJ1-1 | TRBV30 | CAWRADRGWPAFF | TGTGCCTGGAGGGCCGACAGGGGTTGGCCTGCTTTCTTT
- | - | 12 | TRBJ1-1 | TRBV2 | CASNEVGKGAFF | TGTGCCAGCAACGAAGTGGGGAAAGGAGCTTTCTTT
- | TRBD2 | 15 | TRBJ2-7 | TRBV28 | CASSLGSGGGYEQYF | TGTGCCAGCAGTTTAGGGAGCGGGGGGGGATACGAGCAGTACTTC
- | TRBD2 | 14 | TRBJ2-1 | TRBV6-6 | CASSSGTSGNEQFF | TGTGCCAGCAGTTCCGGGACTAGTGGGAATGAGCAGTTCTTC
- | - | 14 | TRBJ1-6 | TRBV19 | CASSFGGQGSPLHF | TGTGCCAGTAGTTTCGGGGGGCAAGGATCACCCCTCCACTTT
- | TRBD2 | 17 | TRBJ2-7 | TRBV28 | CASSSLKHWTSEHEQYF | TGTGCCAGCAGTTCACTCAAACACTGGACTAGCGAGCACGAGCAGTACTTC
- | TRBD2 | 16 | TRBJ2-1 | TRBV5-6 | CASSLMGLAGENEQFF | TGTGCCAGCAGCTTGATGGGACTAGCGGGAGAAAATGAGCAGTTCTTC
- | TRBD1 | 15 | TRBJ1-4 | TRBV28 | CASSLHRGTSEKLFF | TGTGCCAGCAGTTTACACAGGGGAACTTCAGAAAAACTGTTTTTT
- | TRBD1 | 17 | TRBJ1-5 | TRBV19 | CASSFPTGGNSNQPQHF | TGTGCCAGTAGCTTCCCAACAGGGGGCAATAGCAATCAGCCCCAGCATTTT
- | TRBD2 | 15 | TRBJ2-1 | TRBV24-1 | CATSEWTSGGTEQFF | TGTGCCACCAGTGAGTGGACTAGCGGGGGGACTGAGCAGTTCTTC
- | TRBD1 | 15 | TRBJ2-2 | TRBV28 | CASSLPQTGTGELFF | TGTGCCAGCAGTTTACCCCAGACAGGGACCGGGGAGCTGTTTTTT
- | TRBD1 | 16 | TRBJ1-4 | TRBV7-9 | CASSTRDRRIAEKLFF | TGTGCCAGCAGCACTCGGGACAGGAGGATTGCTGAAAAACTGTTTTTT
- | TRBD1 | 14 | TRBJ2-7 | TRBV30 | CAWRPTGGHYEQYF | TGTGCCTGGAGGCCAACAGGGGGGCACTACGAGCAGTACTTC
- | - | 14 | TRBJ2-5 | TRBV5-1 | CASSLAQVRETQYF | TGCGCCAGCAGCTTGGCCCAGGTCAGGGAGACCCAGTACTTC
once | TRBD1 | 14 | TRBJ2-7 | TRBV7-6 | CASSLGQGRDEQYF | TGTGCCAGCAGCCTAGGACAGGGGAGGGACGAGCAGTACTTC
many | TRBD2 | 17 | TRBJ2-1 | TRBV30 | CAWSGLSSGRFLDEQFF | TGTGCCTGGAGTGGTCTTTCCAGCGGGAGGTTCCTAGATGAGCAGTTCTTC
- | - | 16 | TRBJ1-2 | TRBV27 | CASSLSGGNFYYGYTF | TGTGCCAGCAGTTTATCGGGGGGAAATTTTTACTATGGCTACACCTTC
few | TRBD1 | 17 | TRBJ2-3 | TRBV28 | CASRPAPGTGVTDTQYF | TGTGCCAGCAGACCCGCCCCGGGGACAGGGGTCACAGATACGCAGTATTTT
- | TRBD1 | 15 | TRBJ1-3 | TRBV2 | CASSRDRGIGNTIYF | TGTGCCAGCAGCAGAGACAGGGGGATAGGAAACACCATATATTTT
- | TRBD1 | 13 | TRBJ1-3 | TRBV6-4 | CASRGQGENTIYF | TGTGCCAGCAGGGGACAGGGTGAAAACACCATATATTTT
- | - | 13 | TRBJ2-7 | TRBV5-6 | CASSSGEIDEQYF | TGTGCCAGCAGCTCCGGGGAGATCGACGAGCAGTACTTC
- | - | 15 | TRBJ2-7 | TRBV6-6 | CASIPSPHEGYEQYF | TGTGCCAGCATACCCTCCCCCCACGAGGGGTACGAGCAGTACTTC
- | TRBD2 | 13 | TRBJ2-3 | TRBV30 | CAWESGGADTQYF | TGTGCCTGGGAGAGCGGGGGGGCAGATACGCAGTATTTT
- | - | 14 | TRBJ1-2 | TRBV15 | CATSRDETDYGYTF | TGTGCCACCAGCAGAGATGAGACAGACTATGGCTACACCTTC
- | TRBD2 | 15 | TRBJ2-1 | TRBV6-1 | CASSDSGNTYNEQFF | TGTGCCAGCAGTGACAGCGGGAACACCTACAATGAGCAGTTCTTC
- | - | 16 | TRBJ1-5 | TRBV6-1 | CASSEAWQNSNQPQHF | TGTGCCAGCAGTGAAGCATGGCAAAATAGCAATCAGCCCCAGCATTTT
- | TRBD1 | 15 | TRBJ1-1 | TRBV9 | CASSVGQGPNTEAFF | TGTGCCAGCAGCGTAGGACAGGGGCCGAACACTGAAGCTTTCTTT
- | TRBD1 | 15 | TRBJ1-6 | TRBV30 | CAWSAGQGGDSPLHF | TGTGCCTGGAGCGCGGGACAGGGGGGCGATTCACCCCTCCACTTT
- | - | 19 | TRBJ1-5 | TRBV5-6 | CASSLGGAGRMYSNQPQHF | TGTGCCAGCAGCTTGGGAGGGGCCGGACGGATGTATAGCAATCAGCCCCAGCATTTT
- | TRBD1 | 14 | TRBJ1-1 | TRBV2 | CASSERQGAVGAFF | TGTGCCAGCAGTGAAAGACAGGGGGCGGTCGGAGCTTTCTTT
- | - | 14 | TRBJ1-4 | TRBV10-2 | CASSEGREVEKLFF | TGCGCCAGCAGTGAGGGTCGAGAAGTTGAAAAACTGTTTTTT
- | TRBD1 | 15 | TRBJ1-5 | TRBV28 | CASNFPGGGNQPQHF | TGTGCCAGCAACTTCCCAGGGGGGGGAAATCAGCCCCAGCATTTT
- | - | 14 | TRBJ1-1 | TRBV7-2 | CASSLIRGNTEAFF | TGTGCCAGCAGCTTAATACGGGGGAACACTGAAGCTTTCTTT
- | TRBD2 | 13 | TRBJ2-7 | TRBV27 | CASRDYYSYEQYF | TGTGCCAGTCGGGACTACTACTCCTACGAGCAGTACTTC
- | - | 13 | TRBJ2-7 | TRBV27 | CASSLSNGYEQYF | TGTGCCAGCAGTTTATCGAACGGCTACGAGCAGTACTTC
- | - | 14 | TRBJ2-7 | TRBV7-2 | CASSSQGSSYEQYF | TGTGCCAGCAGCTCTCAAGGCAGTTCCTACGAGCAGTACTTC
- | - | 14 | TRBJ1-1 | TRBV29-1 | CSVDYTGLDTEAFF | TGCAGCGTTGATTACACAGGGCTTGACACTGAAGCTTTCTTT
- | - | 18 | TRBJ1-1 | TRBV4-2 | CASSQGKGARVRGTEAFF | TGTGCCAGCAGCCAAGGAAAAGGGGCGCGGGTGAGGGGCACTGAAGCTTTCTTT
once | - | 13 | TRBJ1-2 | TRBV9 | CASSAPPGVAVPF | TGTGCCAGCAGCGCTCCCCCGGGGGTGGCAGTTCCCTTC
- | - | 14 | TRBJ1-3 | TRBV5-1 | CASSLGLSGNTIYF | TGCGCCAGCAGCTTGGGACTCTCTGGAAACACCATATATTTT
- | - | 14 | TRBJ2-5 | TRBV3-1/TRBV3-2 | CASSQGPGQETQYF | TGTGCCAGCAGCCAAGGGCCCGGCCAAGAGACCCAGTACTTC
- | - | 12 | TRBJ2-2 | TRBV12-3/TRBV12-4 | CASSLRTGELFF | TGTGCCAGCAGTTTAAGGACCGGGGAGCTGTTTTTT
- | - | 14 | TRBJ1-5 | TRBV5-5 | CASSSDGGLGPQHF | TGTGCCAGCAGCTCCGACGGGGGCCTTGGGCCCCAGCATTTT
- | - | 13 | TRBJ1-1 | TRBV5-1 | CASSLVRNTEAFF | TGCGCCAGCAGCTTGGTCAGAAACACTGAAGCTTTCTTT
- | - | 15 | TRBJ1-4 | TRBV11-2 | CASSLGTATNEKLFF | TGTGCCAGCAGCTTAGGGACTGCAACTAATGAAAAACTGTTTTTT
- | - | 14 | TRBJ1-1 | TRBV6-1 | CASSEIARETEAFF | TGTGCCAGCAGTGAGATCGCGAGGGAGACTGAAGCTTTCTTT